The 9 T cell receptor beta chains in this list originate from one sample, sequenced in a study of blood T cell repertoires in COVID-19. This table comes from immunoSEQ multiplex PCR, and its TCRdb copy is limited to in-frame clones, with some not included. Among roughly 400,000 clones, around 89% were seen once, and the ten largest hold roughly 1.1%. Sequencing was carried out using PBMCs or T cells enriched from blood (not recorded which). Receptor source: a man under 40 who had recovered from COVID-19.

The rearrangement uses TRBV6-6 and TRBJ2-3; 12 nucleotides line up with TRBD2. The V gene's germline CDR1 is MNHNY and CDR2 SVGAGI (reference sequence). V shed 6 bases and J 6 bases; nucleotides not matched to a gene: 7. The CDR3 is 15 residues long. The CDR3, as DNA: TGTGCCAGCAGCGATAGACTAGCGGGGGCTGATACGCAGTATTTT. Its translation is CASSDRLAGADTQYF.

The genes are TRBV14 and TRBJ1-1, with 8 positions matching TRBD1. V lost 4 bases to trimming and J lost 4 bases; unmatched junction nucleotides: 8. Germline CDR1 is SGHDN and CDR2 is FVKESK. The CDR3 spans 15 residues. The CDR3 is CASSLTGTGSTEAFF. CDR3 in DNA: TGTGCCAGCAGCCTTACCGGGACAGGATCCACTGAAGCTTTCTTT.

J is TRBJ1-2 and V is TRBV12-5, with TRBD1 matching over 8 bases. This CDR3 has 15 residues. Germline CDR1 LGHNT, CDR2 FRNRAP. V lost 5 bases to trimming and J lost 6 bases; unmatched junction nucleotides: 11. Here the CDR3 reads CASGVQGVAPNGYTF. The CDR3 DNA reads TGTGCTAGTGGTGTACAGGGGGTCGCACCTAATGGCTACACCTTC.

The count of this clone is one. CDR3 in DNA: TGTGCCAGCACCAGGGTGGGTAGCAATCAGCCCCAGCATTTT. This encodes CASTRVGSNQPQHF. The chain couples TRBV5-6 to TRBJ1-5; D possibly corresponds to TRBD1 (5 bases). This CDR3 is 14 amino acids long. The V end was cut by 6 bases, the J end by 0 bases, with 10 bases between. The germline gives CDR1 SGHDT, CDR2 YYEEEE.

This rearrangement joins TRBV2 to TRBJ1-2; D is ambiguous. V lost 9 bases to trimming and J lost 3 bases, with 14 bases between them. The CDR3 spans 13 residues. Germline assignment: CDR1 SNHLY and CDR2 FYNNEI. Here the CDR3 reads CARGRQEDYGYTF. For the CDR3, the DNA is TGTGCCAGAGGGAGGCAGGAGGACTATGGCTACACCTTC.

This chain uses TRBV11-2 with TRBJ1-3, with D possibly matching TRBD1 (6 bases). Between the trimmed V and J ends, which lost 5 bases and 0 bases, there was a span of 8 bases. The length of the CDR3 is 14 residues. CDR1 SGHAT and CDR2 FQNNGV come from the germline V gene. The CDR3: CASSTGSSGNTIYF. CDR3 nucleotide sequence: TGTGCCAGCAGCACAGGGAGCTCTGGAAACACCATATATTTT. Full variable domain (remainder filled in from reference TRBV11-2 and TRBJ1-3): EAGVAQSPRYKIIEKRQSVAFWCNPISGHATLYWYQQILGQGPKLLIQFQNNGVVDDSQLPKDRFSAERLKGVDSTLKIQPAKLEDSAVYLCASSTGSSGNTIYFGEGSWLTVV.

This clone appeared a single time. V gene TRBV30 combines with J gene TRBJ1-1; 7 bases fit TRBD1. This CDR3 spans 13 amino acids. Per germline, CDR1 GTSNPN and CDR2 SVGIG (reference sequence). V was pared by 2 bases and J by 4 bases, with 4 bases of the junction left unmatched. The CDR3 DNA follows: TGTGCCTGGAGTCGACAGGGAAGCACTGAAGCTTTCTTT. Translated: CAWSRQGSTEAFF.

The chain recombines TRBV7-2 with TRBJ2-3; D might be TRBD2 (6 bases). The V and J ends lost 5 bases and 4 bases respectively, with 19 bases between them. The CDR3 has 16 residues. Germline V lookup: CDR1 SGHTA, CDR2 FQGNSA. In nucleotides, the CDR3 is TGTGCCAGCAGCCCGGATTACGGGAGATCCCCAGATACGCAGTATTTT. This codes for CASSPDYGRSPDTQYF.

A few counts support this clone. The CDR3 coding sequence is TGTGCCAGCAGGCCGGGGAATACATACAATGAGCAGTTCTTC. It translates to CASRPGNTYNEQFF. The chain combines TRBV28 with TRBJ2-1; possible D gene TRBD2, 5 bases. V dropped 6 bases and J dropped 4 bases, with 13 bases sitting between them. The CDR3 totals 14 residues. Germline-derived CDR1 and CDR2 are MDHEN and SYDVKM.